This T cell receptor (beta chain) was profiled in a study of blood T cell repertoires in COVID-19. Clones were read by immunoSEQ multiplex PCR, and TCRdb kept only the in-frame ones, dropping some. The repertoire consists of 85,000 to 120,000 clones, with 71% occurring once and the leading ten covering 0.8% to 1%. This CDR3 contains 15 residues. After removal of 3 bases from V and 4 bases from J, the junction contained 7 bases not matched to a gene. Germline-derived CDR1 and CDR2 are LGHNA and YNFKEQ. Sample: peripheral blood. V is TRBV4-2 and J is TRBJ2-5; 8 bases are a match to TRBD1. The clonotype originates from a human donor with acute or convalescent COVID-19. The donor label of this sample is uncertain. The CDR3 loop is CASSQKQGVGETQYF. CDR3 nucleotides: TGTGCCAGCAGCCAGAAACAGGGGGTGGGAGAGACCCAGTACTTC.